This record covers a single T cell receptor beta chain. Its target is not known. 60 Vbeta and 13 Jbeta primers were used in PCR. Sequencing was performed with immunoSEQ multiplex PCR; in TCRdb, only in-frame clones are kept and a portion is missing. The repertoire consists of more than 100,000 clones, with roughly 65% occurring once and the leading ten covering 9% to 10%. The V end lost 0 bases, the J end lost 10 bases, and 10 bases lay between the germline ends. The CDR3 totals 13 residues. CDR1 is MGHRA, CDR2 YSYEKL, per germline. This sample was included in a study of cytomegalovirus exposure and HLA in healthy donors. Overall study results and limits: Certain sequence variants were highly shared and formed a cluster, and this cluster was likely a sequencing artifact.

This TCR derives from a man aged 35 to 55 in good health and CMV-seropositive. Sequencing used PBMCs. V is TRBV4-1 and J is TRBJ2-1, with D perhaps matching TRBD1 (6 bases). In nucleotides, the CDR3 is TGCGCCAGCAGCCAAGATTTCGGGACAGAGCAGTTCTTC. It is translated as CASSQDFGTEQFF.